These T cell receptor beta chains were read from a single sample in a study of shared clonotypes between healthy human individuals. Measured with immunoSEQ multiplex PCR; TCRdb has only the in-frame clones, and not every one. Of some 2,100,000 clones in the sample, more than 85% are singletons; the top ten hold around 1.7%. The sequenced material came from naive CD8+ T cells from PBMCs. These receptors all stem from a young man in good health. Some clones in this sample may be carry-over from other donors' samples. The CDR3 runs from the conserved cysteine through the conserved F or W. The D gene is left open where the match is weak. Rows give clone size only sometimes, using once, few, many, or a class for an expanded clone.

D gene: .; J gene: TRBJ2-3; V gene: TRBV9; clone size: .; CDR3 protein: CASSVASRVPPSTDTQYF; CDR3 DNA: TGTGCCAGCAGCGTAGCCTCACGAGTACCTCCTAGCACAGATACGCAGTATTTT
D gene: .; J gene: TRBJ1-2; V gene: TRBV29-1; clone size: .; CDR3 protein: CSVEPGAGNYGYTF; CDR3 DNA: TGCAGCGTGGAGCCGGGGGCAGGGAACTATGGCTACACCTTC
D gene: .; J gene: TRBJ1-1; V gene: TRBV4-1; clone size: .; CDR3 protein: CASSQAPGQRAFF; CDR3 DNA: TGCGCCAGCAGCCAAGCCCCCGGCCAGCGAGCTTTCTTT
D gene: .; J gene: TRBJ2-1; V gene: TRBV7-8; clone size: .; CDR3 protein: CASSLGLGYNEQFF; CDR3 DNA: TGTGCCAGCAGCTTAGGTCTCGGGTACAATGAGCAGTTCTTC
D gene: .; J gene: TRBJ2-5; V gene: TRBV19; clone size: once; CDR3 protein: CASSPRTLGETQYF; CDR3 DNA: TGTGCCAGTAGCCCCCGGACACTCGGAGAGACCCAGTACTTC
D gene: .; J gene: TRBJ2-7; V gene: TRBV7-6; clone size: once; CDR3 protein: CASSLVEGQTVEQYF; CDR3 DNA: TGTGCCAGCAGCTTAGTTGAGGGACAAACCGTCGAGCAGTACTTC
D gene: TRBD2; J gene: TRBJ2-1; V gene: TRBV7-6; clone size: .; CDR3 protein: CASSLLAGGGDEQFF; CDR3 DNA: TGTGCCAGCAGCCTCCTAGCGGGAGGTGGCGATGAGCAGTTCTTC
D gene: .; J gene: TRBJ2-6; V gene: TRBV28; clone size: .; CDR3 protein: CASSYSGANVLTF; CDR3 DNA: TGTGCCAGCAGCTACTCTGGGGCCAACGTCCTGACTTTC
D gene: .; J gene: TRBJ1-3; V gene: TRBV25-1; clone size: .; CDR3 protein: CASSPGEGRENTIYF; CDR3 DNA: TGTGCCAGCAGTCCAGGGGAGGGGCGCGAAAACACCATATATTTT
D gene: .; J gene: TRBJ1-2; V gene: TRBV21-1; clone size: .; CDR3 protein: CASSKGTGGFGYTF; CDR3 DNA: TGTGCCAGCAGCAAAGGGACAGGGGGGTTTGGCTACACCTTC
D gene: .; J gene: TRBJ2-7; V gene: TRBV27; clone size: .; CDR3 protein: CASSLSRGGLSYEQYF; CDR3 DNA: TGTGCCAGCAGTTTATCTCGTGGGGGCCTCTCCTACGAGCAGTACTTC
D gene: TRBD1; J gene: TRBJ2-7; V gene: TRBV5-1; clone size: once; CDR3 protein: CASSFGTGVYEQYF; CDR3 DNA: TGCGCCAGCAGCTTCGGGACAGGGGTCTACGAGCAGTACTTC
D gene: .; J gene: TRBJ2-6; V gene: TRBV6-5; clone size: .; CDR3 protein: CASSYSGANVLTF; CDR3 DNA: TGTGCCAGCAGTTATTCTGGGGCCAACGTCCTGACTTTC
D gene: .; J gene: TRBJ2-5; V gene: TRBV6-5; clone size: .; CDR3 protein: CASRRGQSLQETQYF; CDR3 DNA: TGTGCCAGCAGAAGGGGTCAGAGTCTACAAGAGACCCAGTACTTC
D gene: TRBD1; J gene: TRBJ1-2; V gene: TRBV6-1; clone size: .; CDR3 protein: CASSEGADRVYGYTF; CDR3 DNA: TGTGCCAGCAGTGAAGGGGCGGACAGGGTCTATGGCTACACCTTC
D gene: TRBD2; J gene: TRBJ2-3; V gene: TRBV29-1; clone size: .; CDR3 protein: CSSDVPGLGVADTQYF; CDR3 DNA: TGCAGCTCCGACGTCCCGGGACTAGGGGTCGCAGATACGCAGTATTTT
D gene: TRBD2; J gene: TRBJ2-1; V gene: TRBV4-2; clone size: .; CDR3 protein: CASSQGTHFRLAGEDEQFF; CDR3 DNA: TGTGCCAGCAGCCAAGGGACGCACTTTCGACTAGCGGGAGAGGACGAGCAGTTCTTC
D gene: .; J gene: TRBJ2-3; V gene: TRBV7-9; clone size: .; CDR3 protein: CASSPPVKADTQYF; CDR3 DNA: TGTGCCAGCAGCCCCCCGGTTAAGGCAGATACGCAGTATTTT
D gene: TRBD2; J gene: TRBJ2-5; V gene: TRBV28; clone size: .; CDR3 protein: CASSLGTSGTLETQYF; CDR3 DNA: TGTGCCAGCAGTTTAGGCACTAGCGGGACGCTGGAGACCCAGTACTTC
D gene: .; J gene: TRBJ1-1; V gene: TRBV7-3; clone size: few; CDR3 protein: CASSAGRSRRSNTEAFF; CDR3 DNA: TGTGCCAGCAGCGCGGGACGATCCCGGCGTTCGAACACTGAAGCTTTCTTT
D gene: .; J gene: TRBJ1-1; V gene: TRBV7-8; clone size: .; CDR3 protein: CASSSLDSLNTEAFF; CDR3 DNA: TGTGCCAGCAGCTCACTGGACAGCCTGAACACTGAAGCTTTCTTT
D gene: .; J gene: TRBJ1-2; V gene: TRBV19; clone size: .; CDR3 protein: CASSPSSGGGYGYTF; CDR3 DNA: TGTGCCAGTAGTCCCTCTTCGGGGGGCGGCTATGGCTACACCTTC
D gene: .; J gene: TRBJ1-1; V gene: TRBV2; clone size: .; CDR3 protein: CASSGTDIINTEAFF; CDR3 DNA: TGTGCCAGCAGTGGAACGGACATTATCAACACTGAAGCTTTCTTT
D gene: .; J gene: TRBJ1-2; V gene: TRBV2; clone size: .; CDR3 protein: CASYLGGGGSEYGYTF; CDR3 DNA: TGTGCCAGCTATCTGGGGGGAGGGGGTTCCGAGTATGGCTACACCTTC
D gene: .; J gene: TRBJ2-2; V gene: TRBV27; clone size: .; CDR3 protein: CASSFLGPAGELFF; CDR3 DNA: TGTGCCAGCAGTTTTCTTGGGCCCGCCGGGGAGCTGTTTTTT
D gene: TRBD2; J gene: TRBJ2-5; V gene: TRBV6-1; clone size: .; CDR3 protein: CASSVWTSGLETQYF; CDR3 DNA: TGTGCCAGCAGTGTTTGGACTAGCGGGTTAGAGACCCAGTACTTC
D gene: TRBD2; J gene: TRBJ2-7; V gene: TRBV7-3; clone size: .; CDR3 protein: CASSPGPSGGSYEQYF; CDR3 DNA: TGTGCCAGCAGCCCCGGCCCTAGCGGGGGATCCTACGAGCAGTACTTC
D gene: .; J gene: TRBJ1-1; V gene: TRBV4-3; clone size: .; CDR3 protein: CASSPFTGSTEAFF; CDR3 DNA: TGCGCCAGCAGCCCCTTCACAGGGTCCACTGAAGCTTTCTTT
D gene: .; J gene: TRBJ2-7; V gene: TRBV6-1; clone size: .; CDR3 protein: CASSENRAPATYEQYF; CDR3 DNA: TGTGCCAGCAGTGAAAACCGGGCCCCCGCGACCTACGAGCAGTACTTC
D gene: TRBD2; J gene: TRBJ2-7; V gene: TRBV5-5; clone size: .; CDR3 protein: CASSLTSASYEQYF; CDR3 DNA: TGTGCCAGCAGCTTGACTAGCGCAAGCTACGAGCAGTACTTC
D gene: .; J gene: TRBJ2-7; V gene: TRBV7-9; clone size: once; CDR3 protein: CASTNTGEGDEQYF; CDR3 DNA: TGTGCCAGCACCAACACAGGGGAGGGAGACGAGCAGTACTTC
D gene: .; J gene: TRBJ1-2; V gene: TRBV5-6; clone size: .; CDR3 protein: CASSLPGASTYYGYTF; CDR3 DNA: TGTGCCAGCTCCCTCCCGGGGGCCTCTACCTACTATGGCTACACCTTC
D gene: .; J gene: TRBJ2-6; V gene: TRBV19; clone size: .; CDR3 protein: CASSILGELSGANVLTF; CDR3 DNA: TGTGCCAGTAGTATCTTAGGGGAGCTCTCTGGGGCCAACGTCCTGACTTTC
D gene: TRBD2; J gene: TRBJ2-1; V gene: TRBV5-4; clone size: .; CDR3 protein: CASSRRPGLAGEFNEQFF; CDR3 DNA: TGTGCCAGCAGCAGGAGGCCGGGACTAGCGGGAGAATTCAATGAGCAGTTCTTC
D gene: TRBD2; J gene: TRBJ2-7; V gene: TRBV5-1; clone size: .; CDR3 protein: CASSETLAGGGEQYF; CDR3 DNA: TGCGCCAGCAGCGAAACACTAGCGGGAGGCGGAGAGCAGTACTTC